This record covers a single T cell receptor (beta chain). Germline V gene lookup returns CDR1 SGHVS and CDR2 FNYEAQ. The V gene end was trimmed by 11 bases and the J gene end by 1 base; junction bases not matched to a gene: 7. The length of the CDR3 is 13 residues. Per the original methods: Reference gene primer amplification gave estimated nucleated cell counts. Measured with immunoSEQ multiplex PCR; TCRdb has only the in-frame clones, and not every one. That table is the source of V, J and clone size, and D and trimming were worked out from the DNA. The repertoire has 65,000 or so clones, 75% to 85% of them found once; the top ten carry approximately 15%. The sample is drawn from a study of blood T cell repertoires in COVID-19. Study at large: Specimens from acute and convalescent COVID-19 originated in the United States, Italy and Spain. From T cells, B-cell-depleted T cells, or PBMCs came the material, which was cDNA or gDNA.

Sequencing input: peripheral blood. The gene calls are TRBV7-6 and TRBJ1-1, with TRBD1 matching 7 bases. This TCR was sampled from an elderly man with acute or convalescent COVID-19. Written as DNA, the CDR3 is TGTGCCGGATGGACAGGTTCGAACACTGAAGCTTTCTTT. This sequence encodes CAGWTGSNTEAFF.